Included here is one T cell receptor (beta chain) sequence, with context. Its antigen is unknown. The sample is drawn from a study of CD8+ T cells in alopecia areata. Overall study context: Treated patients received oral tofacitinib, 5 to 10 mg twice daily. Findings of the study overall: Clonality in the scalp and expanded CD8+ clones ranked among the top 100 were significantly decreased by tofacitinib.

RNA extraction was followed by reverse transcription into cDNA, which acted as the sequencing template. Sequenced by immunoSEQ multiplex PCR; TCRdb stores in-frame clones only, minus some. Among more than 200,000 clones, approximately 70% were seen once, and the ten largest hold 1.2%. Stated treatment: oral pan-JAK inhibitor, 5-10 mg twice daily. Samples from alopecia areata patients were lesional scalp punch biopsies and peripheral blood. PBMCs yielded sorted CD4+ and CD8+ T cells. This CDR3 spans 15 amino acids. Germline V gene data show CDR1 as GTSNPN and CDR2 as SVGIG (reference sequence). V gave up 2 bases and J gave up 2 bases, with 14 bases separating them.

This receptor was obtained from a human donor with alopecia areata. The sequencing used CD4+ T cells sorted from blood, collected around week 44, from a patient treated with tofacitinib. V is TRBV30 and J is TRBJ2-3, with D possibly being TRBD1 or TRBD2 (5 bases each). The CDR3 DNA reads as TGTGCCTGGAGTAAACACCGGGGCTACACAGATACGCAGTATTTT. It encodes CAWSKHRGYTDTQYF.